One sample yielded the 30 T cell receptor beta chains listed below, sequenced in a study of cytotoxic CD8 clonotypes in ibrutinib-treated CLL. Sequencing used immunoSEQ multiplex PCR; TCRdb keeps in-frame clones, though not all of them. The sample consists of around 310,000 clones, approximately 80% of them appearing once. The sequences come from PBMCs, collected before ibrutinib treatment. Source of these receptors: a human donor with chronic lymphocytic leukemia.

This chain uses TRBV5-6 with TRBJ1-5; D is perhaps TRBD1 (6 bases). The CDR3 is made up of 14 amino acids. Germline CDR1 and CDR2: SGHDT and YYEEEE. Trimming took 4 bases from V and 5 from J, leaving 13 bases between them. CDR3 protein: CASSVGGLDQPQHF. Written as DNA, the CDR3 is TGTGCCAGCAGCGTCGGGGGGCTGGATCAGCCCCAGCATTTT.

The J gene is TRBJ2-1, the V gene TRBV9; D not resolved. This CDR3 spans 12 amino acids. Germline lookup yields CDR1 SGDLS and CDR2 YYNGEE. Between the trimmed V and J ends, which lost 3 bases and 8 bases, there was a span of 9 bases. The CDR3 DNA follows: TGTGCCAGCAGCGGACCAGCCGATGAGCAGTTCTTC. Its protein is CASSGPADEQFF. The complete variable domain, with remaining parts taken from reference TRBV9 and TRBJ2-1, reads DSGVTQTPKHLITATGQRVTLRCSPRSGDLSVYWYQQSLDQGLQFLIQYYNGEERAKGNILERFSAQQFPDLHSELNLSSLELGDSALYFCASSGPADEQFFGPGTRLTVL.

The chain joins TRBV7-2 to TRBJ1-4; TRBD1 is a possible D gene (6 bases). The germline V and J ends were trimmed by 7 bases and 8 bases, with 20 bases remaining between them. From germline, CDR1 is SGHTA and CDR2 FQGNSA. The CDR3 consists of 15 residues. The CDR3 bases are TGTGCCAGCACCCGGTCGGGGGCCTTTAGCGAAAAACTGTTTTTT. This translates into CASTRSGAFSEKLFF. Variable domain in full (rest from reference TRBV7-2 and TRBJ1-4): GAGVSQSPSNKVTEKGKDVELRCDPISGHTALYWYRQSLGQGLEFLIYFQGNSAPDKSGLPSDRFSAERTGGSVSTLTIQRTQQEDSAVYLCASTRSGAFSEKLFFGSGTQLSVL.

This chain links TRBV7-8 with TRBJ2-3; D is perhaps TRBD2 (6 bases). CDR3 length: 16 amino acids. Germline CDR1 is SGHVS and CDR2 is FQNEAQ. Trimming took 2 bases from V and 1 from J, leaving 13 bases between them. The DNA for the CDR3 is TGTGCCAGCAGCTTACTTCCGGGAGCTGGCACAGATACGCAGTATTTT. Its translation: CASSLLPGAGTDTQYF.

This clone turned up a few times. The V gene is TRBV28, the J gene TRBJ1-5; 8 bases agree with TRBD1. Trimming took 9 bases from V and 4 from J; bases not matched to a gene: 2. The CDR3 is 12 amino acids. The germline CDR1 and CDR2 sequences are MDHEN and SYDVKM. The CDR3 loop reads CASWDRNQPQHF. The CDR3 DNA sequence: TGTGCCAGTTGGGACAGGAATCAGCCCCAGCATTTT.

This chain joins TRBV7-9 and TRBJ2-7; tentative D call: TRBD1 (6 bases). Germline CDR1 SEHNR, CDR2 FQNEAQ (reference sequence). This CDR3 region has 16 residues. Trimming left V 5 bases short and J 3 bases short, with 20 bases between. The CDR3 spells CASSLWGRTGFYEQYF. CDR3 sequence (DNA): TGTGCCAGCAGCCTATGGGGACGTACAGGGTTCTACGAGCAGTACTTC.

V is TRBV5-1 and J is TRBJ2-7; 15 bases align to TRBD2. CDR3 size: 17 residues. Losses at the gene ends were 0 bases for V and 4 bases for J; bases not matched to a gene: 5. Germline CDR1 is SGHRS and CDR2 is YFSETQ. CDR3 sequence: CASSLGAGTSGRYEQYF. The CDR3 nucleotides are TGCGCCAGCAGCTTGGGGGCCGGGACTAGCGGGAGGTACGAGCAGTACTTC.

V gene TRBV21-1 combines with J gene TRBJ1-1; the table's D call TRBD1 went unverified against the DNA. TRBV21-1 is annotated as a pseudogene. There are 13 residues in the CDR3. The CDR3 DNA reads as TGTGCCAGCAGCAAGTCCCAGGCGCAGGAAGCTTTCTTT. It is translated as CASSKSQAQEAFF.

CDR3 loop: CASSTQRVGGYTF. DNA for the CDR3: TGTGCCAGCAGCACCCAGCGGGTAGGAGGCTACACCTTC. V and J are TRBV7-9 and TRBJ1-2; the D is unclear. From germline, CDR1 is SEHNR and CDR2 FQNEAQ (reference sequence). The CDR3 is 13 amino acids. Trimming took 5 bases from V and 8 from J, leaving 15 bases between them.

The chain combines TRBV11-3 with TRBJ1-1, with D unclear. CDR3 length: 13 residues. Germline-derived CDR1 and CDR2 are SGHNT and YENEEA. The V end lost 5 bases, the J end lost 0 bases, and 7 bases lay between the germline ends. CDR3 sequence: CASSAAMNTEAFF. The DNA of the CDR3 is TGTGCCAGCAGCGCGGCCATGAACACTGAAGCTTTCTTT.

On this clone itself: The identical CDR3 is also encoded by other nucleotide sequences in the sample. The chain has TRBV25-1 and TRBJ1-1; TRBD1 matches 7 bases. CDR3 length equals 13 residues. V was clipped by 4 bases and J by 1 base; unmatched bases: 0. CDR1 is MGHDK, CDR2 SYGVNS, per germline. This CDR3 is CASSGQGNTEAFF. CDR3 bases: TGTGCCAGCAGTGGACAGGGGAACACTGAAGCTTTCTTT.

The chain recombines TRBV10-3 with TRBJ1-2, with unresolved D. The CDR3 sequence is 13 residues long. V lost 1 base and J 8 bases, leaving 11 bases between the germline ends. Germline V CDR1 and CDR2: ENHRY, SYGVKD. The CDR3 loop reads CAISEFGGYGYTF. The DNA of the CDR3 is TGTGCCATCAGTGAGTTTGGCGGTTACGGCTACACCTTC.

The chain joins TRBV29-1 to TRBJ2-3; no clear D. Looked up from germline, CDR1 is SQVTM and CDR2 is ANQGSEA. The CDR3 loop spans 13 amino acids. V lost 7 bases to trimming and J lost 6 bases, with 17 bases between them. The CDR3: CSAPDQSADTQYF. DNA for the CDR3: TGCAGCGCTCCGGACCAGTCTGCGGATACGCAGTATTTT.

This rearrangement joins TRBV11-3 to TRBJ2-7; 7 bases agree with TRBD2. With 1 base clipped from V and 4 bases from J, the junction kept 7 bases outside the gene matches. The CDR3 consists of 15 residues. The V gene's germline CDR1 is SGHNT and CDR2 YENEEA. The CDR3 region is CASSLGREFGYEQYF. CDR3 sequence (DNA): TGTGCCAGCAGCTTAGGGCGGGAGTTTGGTTACGAGCAGTACTTC.

This clone was found once. The chain uses TRBV4-3 and TRBJ2-5; 10 bases are a match to TRBD2. Germline values: CDR1 LGHNA, CDR2 YSLEER. V was clipped by 2 bases and J by 5 bases; unmatched bases: 14. The CDR3 loop spans 18 amino acids. The CDR3 sequence: CASSQRGLAESFSETQYF. As DNA, the CDR3 is TGCGCCAGCAGCCAACGCGGACTAGCGGAGTCGTTTTCGGAGACCCAGTACTTC.

CDR3 nucleotides: TGTGCCACCACAAGGGGATTGAACACTGAAGCTTTCTTT. Translated, it gives CATTRGLNTEAFF. The rearrangement uses TRBV13 and TRBJ1-1; maybe TRBD1 (5 bases). Between the trimmed V and J ends, which lost 10 bases and 0 bases, there was a span of 12 bases. The CDR3 has 13 amino acids. Germline V gene data show CDR1 as PRHDT and CDR2 as FYEKMQ (reference sequence).

The chain uses TRBV6-5 and TRBJ2-7, with D unclear. The CDR3 runs 14 residues. The V gene lost 0 bases and the J gene lost 4 bases, with 10 bases spanning the gap. The germline V gene has CDR1 MNHEY and CDR2 SVGAGI. CDR3 region: CASSYSGQDYEQYF. The DNA for the CDR3 is TGTGCCAGCAGTTACTCTGGGCAGGATTACGAGCAGTACTTC.

The chain couples TRBV25-1 to TRBJ1-3; the D is unclear. Trimming shortened V by 1 base and J by 0 bases, and 7 bases separated the two germline ends. The CDR3 contains 15 residues. Germline values: CDR1 MGHDK, CDR2 SYGVNS. CDR3 sequence reads: CASSESPSSGNTIYF. CDR3 sequence (DNA): TGTGCCAGCAGTGAATCCCCGAGCTCTGGAAACACCATATATTTT. Together with reference TRBV25-1 and TRBJ1-3, the CDR3 gives the full variable domain: EADIYQTPRYLVIGTGKKITLECSQTMGHDKMYWYQQDPGMELHLIHYSYGVNSTEKGDLSSESTVSRIRTEHFPLTLESARPSHTSQYLCASSESPSSGNTIYFGEGSWLTVV.

The chain recombines TRBV12-5 with TRBJ2-5; tentative D call: TRBD1 (6 bases). Germline CDR1 and CDR2: LGHNT and FRNRAP. The ends were cut back, 4 bases at V and 4 bases at J, with 10 bases in the middle. The CDR3 consists of 13 residues. Here the CDR3 DNA reads TGTGCTAGTGGTTCGACAGGAGGAGAGACCCAGTACTTC. Its protein product is CASGSTGGETQYF.

The J gene is TRBJ2-5, the V gene TRBV6-5; the D is unclear. This CDR3 has 12 residues. Germline assignment: CDR1 MNHEY and CDR2 SVGAGI. The germline V and J ends were trimmed by 6 bases and 2 bases, with 7 bases remaining between them. For the CDR3, the DNA is TGTGCCAGCAGGGGAATACAAGAGACCCAGTACTTC. Amino acids: CASRGIQETQYF.

The CDR3 loop is CAWSAGPGYEQYF. The CDR3 DNA follows: TGTGCCTGGAGCGCGGGACCAGGCTACGAGCAGTACTTC. The chain joins TRBV30 to TRBJ2-7; D is perhaps TRBD2 (6 bases). Germline CDR1 is GTSNPN and CDR2 is SVGIG (reference sequence). Deletions cut 3 bases from V and 3 bases from J, with 12 bases between. CDR3 length: 13 amino acids.

This sequence joins TRBV19 and TRBJ1-2, with a possible D match to TRBD1 (5 bases). V lost 6 bases, J lost 2 bases, and 16 bases lay in between. Looked up from germline, CDR1 is LNHDA and CDR2 is SQIVND (reference sequence). The CDR3 spans 15 residues. CDR3: CASSTMLTGNYGYTF. DNA for the CDR3: TGTGCCAGTAGCACGATGCTTACAGGAAACTATGGCTACACCTTC.

The chain carries TRBV5-8 and TRBJ2-5; TRBD1 might be the D (5 bases). The CDR3 extends over 14 amino acids. Germline CDR1 SGHTS, CDR2 YDEGEE. Trimming removed 2 bases at V and 4 bases at J, with 12 bases between. The CDR3 nucleotides are TGTGCCAGCAGCTTCAGGGCCCAGGGAGAGACCCAGTACTTC. Protein product: CASSFRAQGETQYF. Combining the CDR3 with reference TRBV5-8 and TRBJ2-5 gives the whole variable domain EAGVTQSPTHLIKTRGQQATLRCSPISGHTSVYWYQQALGLGLQFLLWYDEGEERNRGNFPPRFSGRQFPNYSSELNVNALELEDSALYLCASSFRAQGETQYFGPGTRLLVL.

This chain links TRBV30 with TRBJ2-1; 7 bases fit TRBD2. There are 14 residues in the CDR3. Germline loops: CDR1 GTSNPN, CDR2 SVGIG (reference sequence). Trimming at V came to 2 bases and at J to 4 bases, leaving 5 bases not matched to a gene. DNA of the CDR3: TGTGCCTGGAGTATTCTAGCGGTATACAATGAGCAGTTCTTC. This translates into CAWSILAVYNEQFF.

The chain couples TRBV30 to TRBJ1-3; 12 bases map to TRBD1. CDR1 is GTSNPN, CDR2 SVGIG, per germline (reference sequence). J lost 3 bases, V lost 2 bases, and 5 bases had no gene match. This CDR3 comprises 16 residues. CDR3 loop: CAWSTGQGAYGNTIYF. CDR3 nucleotide sequence: TGTGCCTGGAGTACGGGACAGGGGGCTTATGGAAACACCATATATTTT.

J is TRBJ2-1 and V is TRBV7-3, with 7 nucleotides matching TRBD2. The germline gives CDR1 SGHTA, CDR2 FQGTGA. V shed 6 bases and J 4 bases; nucleotides not matched to a gene: 3. This CDR3 has 13 amino acids. The CDR3 here is CASSPGGYNEQFF. DNA of the CDR3: TGTGCCAGCAGTCCGGGGGGTTACAATGAGCAGTTCTTC.

This chain connects TRBV5-4 to TRBJ2-7; D ambiguous. CDR1 SGHNT and CDR2 YYREEE come from the germline V gene (reference sequence). Deletions cut 0 bases from V and 6 bases from J, with 7 bases between. This CDR3 has 12 amino acids. The CDR3 sequence is CASSLVDGEQYF. The DNA of the CDR3 is TGTGCCAGCAGCTTGGTTGATGGCGAGCAGTACTTC.

This chain connects TRBV5-1 to TRBJ2-1; D perhaps matches TRBD1 (5 bases). In germline, CDR1 is SGHRS, CDR2 YFSETQ. The V and J ends lost 5 bases and 6 bases respectively, with 15 bases between them. The CDR3 covers 14 residues. CDR3 region: CASRSTGVFNEQFF. DNA for the CDR3: TGCGCCAGCAGGTCTACAGGAGTATTCAATGAGCAGTTCTTC.

This chain uses TRBV7-7 with TRBJ2-5; no clear D. V shed 1 base and J shed 3 bases, with 12 bases lying between them. The CDR3 extends over 15 amino acids. Germline V lookup: CDR1 SSHAT, CDR2 FNYEAQ (reference sequence). Here the CDR3 reads CASSLVPAAEETQYF. CDR3 coding DNA: TGTGCCAGCAGCTTAGTCCCCGCCGCGGAAGAGACCCAGTACTTC.

The chain is built from TRBV19 and TRBJ2-5; 7 bases agree with TRBD2. The V gene's germline CDR1 is LNHDA and CDR2 SQIVND (reference sequence). V lost 3 bases and J lost 3; bases outside the gene matches: 10. This CDR3 contains 16 residues. CDR3 nucleotides: TGTGCCAGTAGTATGGTTTTAGGTGCGGGAGAAGAGACCCAGTACTTC. It yields the protein CASSMVLGAGEETQYF.